The clone carrying this TCR beta chain appeared a few times. The antigen remains undetermined. These data belong to a study of T-cell memory formation after mild COVID-19. In the study overall: Each donor largely had its own TCR clusters.

Researchers used 5'RACE with constant-segment primers to make TCR alpha and TCR beta cDNA libraries that carry sample barcodes and UMIs. Each CDR3 protein gets one entry after TCRdb re-called the 5' RACE reads with MiXCR. Of hundreds of thousands of distinct CDR3 sequences listed, about a fifth are singletons. The CDR3 spans 13 residues. Trimming removed 5 bases from V and 4 bases from J, with 11 bases in between. Germline lookup yields CDR1 LNHDA and CDR2 SQIVND (reference sequence). Study-wide points: Several responding clones turned up in pre-infection memory, indicating that cross-reactive memory may have taken part.

This chain joins TRBV19 and TRBJ1-1, with D possibly matching TRBD1 (6 bases). The source material was PBMCs or a T cell subset sorted from them (not recorded which). This sequence originates from an adult woman who had mild COVID-19 (a few samples of this study predate the infection). Cell type and time point are not known. The DNA of the CDR3 is TGTGCCAGTAGTTCAAAAGGGGGCACTGAAGCTTTCTTT. As protein: CASSSKGGTEAFF.